This T cell receptor (beta chain) appears in the sequencing data of a study of T cells in Graves' hyperthyroidism and ophthalmopathy. Study-level results: The model made its ophthalmopathy prediction, and onset followed a median approximately six months later.

Drawn at first hyperthyroidism diagnosis, the blood sample preceded any ophthalmopathy symptoms. This clonotype was seen only a few times. Its antigen is not known. From RNA transcripts, TCR beta CDR3 regions were amplified. When the TCR CDR3 underwent first-round RT-PCR, the HTBI primer set was used. TCRdb re-analysed the multiplex PCR reads in MiXCR, keeping a single row per CDR3 protein. The sample consists of around 300,000 distinct CDR3 sequences, roughly 13% of them appearing once. Source material: blood. The sequence derives from a woman aged 25 to 39 with Graves' hyperthyroidism that later progressed to Graves' ophthalmopathy.

The CDR3 reads CSVEYRDRGETQYF. CDR3 bases: TGCAGCGTTGAGTACAGGGACAGGGGAGAGACCCAGTACTTC. The V and J genes are TRBV29-1 and TRBJ2-5; 10 bases are shared with TRBD1. The CDR3 runs 14 residues. Germline V gene sequence: CDR1 SQVTM, CDR2 ANQGSEA. The trim removed 3 bases at V and 4 bases at J, leaving 5 bases unmatched.